This T cell receptor (beta chain) is drawn from a study of T cells in Graves' hyperthyroidism and ophthalmopathy. This clonotype has ten or more counts. The junction does not match germline at one end; this may be a read error. This CDR3 comprises 13 residues. There were TCR beta CDR3 regions amplified from RNA transcripts. In the first-round RT-PCR of the TCR CDR3, the HTBI primer set was used. Via MiXCR, TCRdb re-called the multiplex PCR reads, giving one row per CDR3 protein. The table has 400,000 to 550,000 distinct CDR3 sequences, around an eighth seen once. Sample: blood. V is TRBV12-3 or TRBV12-4 and J is TRBJ1-2, with D possibly matching TRBD1 (5 bases). This sequence was found in a woman in her late teens or twenties with Graves' hyperthyroidism. This CDR3 reads CASSLTESKGSTF. The CDR3 DNA is TGTGCCAGCAGCTTGACAGAATCAAAAGGCTCCACCTTC.